The 24 T cell receptor beta chains given below trace back to one sample, sequenced in a study of T-cell reconstitution after alpha-beta-depleted transplantation in children. As it was prepared, the TCRbeta library received unique molecular identifiers. TCRdb processed the PCR reads anew with MiXCR; each CDR3 protein has one entry. The profile covers 800,000 to 1,000,000 distinct CDR3 sequences, with about 29% appearing a single time and roughly 31% taken by the ten largest. This sample comprised PBMCs, mostly from graft donor cells, obtained 360 days after TCRalphabeta/CD19-depleted stem cell transplant. Every receptor here comes from a boy under two years old who had a stem cell transplant for SCID, so the T cells may come from the graft donor.

This clonotype was picked up many times. This chain joins TRBV20-1 and TRBJ2-5; D is possibly TRBD1 or TRBD2 (5 bases each). CDR1 DFQATT and CDR2 SNEGSKA come from the germline V gene (reference sequence). Between the trimmed V and J ends, which lost 6 bases and 4 bases, there was a span of 12 bases. The CDR3 has 12 amino acids. For the CDR3, the DNA is TGCAGTGCCGGGGCTTTCGGAGAGACCCAGTACTTC. Translated: CSAGAFGETQYF.

The chain recombines TRBV5-1 with TRBJ2-7; 10 bases are shared with TRBD1. CDR1 SGHRS and CDR2 YFSETQ come from the germline V gene. The CDR3 has 16 residues. Losses at the gene ends were 0 bases for V and 9 bases for J; bases not matched to a gene: 12. The CDR3: CASSLGPGTGVLGQYF. The CDR3 bases are TGCGCCAGCAGCTTGGGCCCCGGGACAGGGGTCTTGGGGCAGTACTTC.

The V and J genes are TRBV13 and TRBJ2-3; D may be TRBD1 (6 bases). Germline CDR1 PRHDT, CDR2 FYEKMQ (reference sequence). The CDR3 loop spans 12 amino acids. The V and J ends lost 10 bases and 4 bases respectively, with 12 bases between them. CDR3 amino acids: CAISSGADTQYF. DNA of the CDR3: TGTGCCATCTCGTCAGGGGCAGATACGCAGTATTTT.

This clonotype appeared a few times. The rearrangement joins TRBV4-3 to TRBJ1-6; 8 bases are a match to TRBD1. Per the germline V gene, CDR1 is LGHNA and CDR2 is YSLEER. The J segment lost 7 bases and the V segment lost 1 base, leaving 12 bases of the junction unmatched. The CDR3 spans 18 residues. CDR3 sequence (DNA): TGCGCCAGCAGCCAAGCTAGCGGACAGGGCTCCCCCAATTCACCCCTCCACTTT. It is translated as CASSQASGQGSPNSPLHF.

Only a few counts were recorded for this clonotype. The CDR3 DNA sequence: TGTGCCAGCAGCTTAGTAGGGAGCGGGGTTGCCACAGATACGCAGTATTTT. Amino acid sequence: CASSLVGSGVATDTQYF. The chain combines TRBV7-2 with TRBJ2-3; 7 bases fit TRBD2. CDR1 is SGHTA, CDR2 FQGNSA, per germline. After removal of 1 base from V and 2 bases from J, the junction contained 9 bases not matched to a gene. This CDR3 has 17 residues.

This clonotype was seen a handful of times. The genes are TRBV7-3 and TRBJ1-2, with TRBD1 matching 9 bases. The CDR3 extends over 14 amino acids. The germline V gene encodes CDR1 SGHTA and CDR2 FQGTGA. Trimming removed 5 bases from V and 4 bases from J; junction bases left unmatched: 5. Written as DNA, the CDR3 is TGTGCCAGCAGCCCGGACAGGGGTGGCTATGGCTACACCTTC. This sequence encodes CASSPDRGGYGYTF.

J is TRBJ2-5 and V is TRBV4-1; a possible D gene is TRBD2 (6 bases). The CDR3 covers 16 residues. Trimming took 4 bases from V and 1 from J, leaving 16 bases between them. The germline gives CDR1 MGHRA, CDR2 YSYEKL. CDR3 DNA sequence: TGCGCCAGCAGCCCCCGGGCGGGGATCGTCCAAGAGACCCAGTACTTC. Encoded protein: CASSPRAGIVQETQYF.

Many counts were recorded for this clonotype. This sequence joins TRBV20-1 and TRBJ2-1; tentative D call: TRBD1 (5 bases). From germline, CDR1 is DFQATT and CDR2 SNEGSKA (reference sequence). The CDR3 extends over 12 amino acids. Deletions cut 3 bases from V and 9 bases from J, with 12 bases between. CDR3 nucleotide sequence: TGCAGTGCTAGTACCAGGGTCCGTGAGCAGTTCTTC. Translating it yields CSASTRVREQFF.

In its sample, this clonotype was seen a few times. J is TRBJ2-7 and V is TRBV9, with 7 bases lining up with TRBD1. Germline CDR1 is SGDLS and CDR2 is YYNGEE. The CDR3 loop spans 15 amino acids. Trimming cost V 1 base and J 2 bases; bases outside gene matches: 6. CDR3 in DNA: TGTGCCAGCAGCGTATCGGGGACAGCGACCTACGAGCAGTACTTC. It translates to CASSVSGTATYEQYF.

The gene calls are TRBV28 and TRBJ1-2, with TRBD1 matching 7 bases. This CDR3 contains 12 residues. Germline V lookup: CDR1 MDHEN, CDR2 SYDVKM. V lost 6 bases, J lost 8 bases, and 6 bases stayed unmatched. DNA for the CDR3: TGTGCCAGCAGGGGACAGATTAGCGGCTACACCTTC. Residues: CASRGQISGYTF.

There are many counts of this clonotype. The chain uses TRBV5-4 and TRBJ2-5; 10 nucleotides match TRBD2. The CDR3 is 16 amino acids. Germline trimming cut 0 bases from V and 4 bases from J; bases unmatched to any gene: 6. The V gene's germline CDR1 is SGHNT and CDR2 YYREEE (reference sequence). The CDR3 nucleotides are TGTGCCAGCAGCTTGGAGCGGGGGGGCTATCGAGAGACCCAGTACTTC. Its translation: CASSLERGGYRETQYF.

This clonotype showed up just a few times. The J gene is TRBJ2-7, the V gene TRBV28; tentatively, D is TRBD1 or TRBD2 (6 bases each). Germline CDR1 and CDR2: MDHEN and SYDVKM. Trimming removed 6 bases at V and 5 bases at J, with 26 bases between. The CDR3 is 17 amino acids. The CDR3 here is CASSSPVRDKGFHEQYF. The CDR3 region has the DNA TGTGCCAGCAGCAGCCCAGTGCGGGACAAGGGGTTCCACGAGCAGTACTTC. The whole variable domain, remainder taken from reference TRBV28 and TRBJ2-7, is DVKVTQSSRYLVKRTGEKVFLECVQDMDHENMFWYRQDPGLGLRLIYFSYDVKMKEKGDIPEGYSVSREKKERFSLILESASTNQTSMYLCASSSPVRDKGFHEQYFGPGTRLTVT.

The rearrangement joins TRBV29-1 to TRBJ1-1; possibly TRBD1 for D (6 bases). CDR1 and CDR2 (germline): SQVTM, ANQGSEA. There are 13 residues in the CDR3. The germline V and J ends were trimmed by 7 bases and 6 bases, with 18 bases remaining between them. In DNA form, the CDR3 reads TGCAGCGCCCCCGGGGGGCCGGGCTCTGAAGCTTTCTTT. Translated, it gives CSAPGGPGSEAFF.

V usage is TRBV3-1 and J usage is TRBJ2-2, with 7 bases matching TRBD1. CDR3 length equals 17 residues. From germline, CDR1 is LGHDT and CDR2 YNNKEL (reference sequence). The trim removed 1 base at V and 2 bases at J, leaving 7 bases unmatched. The CDR3 loop is CASSQARGRLNTGELFF. CDR3 DNA: TGTGCCAGCAGCCAAGCCAGGGGGAGACTTAACACCGGGGAGCTGTTTTTT. Based on the CDR3 plus reference TRBV3-1 and TRBJ2-2, the full variable domain is DTAVSQTPKYLVTQMGNDKSIKCEQNLGHDTMYWYKQDSKKFLKIMFSYNNKELIINETVPNRFSPKSPDKAHLNLHINSLELGDSAVYFCASSQARGRLNTGELFFGEGSRLTVL.

The chain is built from TRBV2 and TRBJ1-1; D gene ambiguous. The germline gives CDR1 SNHLY, CDR2 FYNNEI. The V gene lost 11 bases and the J gene lost 5 bases, with 9 bases spanning the gap. CDR3 length equals 10 residues. The CDR3 coding sequence is TGTGCCGGGGAAGAAACTGAAGCTTTCTTT. Translating it yields CAGEETEAFF.

This rearrangement joins TRBV9 to TRBJ2-1; tentatively, D is TRBD1 (6 bases). This CDR3 comprises 12 residues. Germline-derived CDR1 and CDR2 are SGDLS and YYNGEE. The V end lost 3 bases, the J end lost 7 bases, and 8 bases lay between the germline ends. CDR3 bases: TGTGCCAGCAGCGCACAGGGAAATGAGCAGTTCTTC. Its protein is CASSAQGNEQFF.

The chain is built from TRBV20-1 and TRBJ2-5, with 9 bases identical to TRBD2. The junction had 10 bases not matched to a gene; V was cut back by 4 bases and J by 4 bases. This CDR3 is built from 15 residues. Germline CDR1 reads DFQATT; CDR2 reads SNEGSKA (reference sequence). CDR3 DNA: TGCAGTGCTACCGCATCATCTAGCGGGGTAGAGACCCAGTACTTC. This sequence encodes CSATASSSGVETQYF.

This clonotype was seen only a few times. The rearrangement joins TRBV7-3 to TRBJ2-3, with 8 nucleotides matching TRBD2. The CDR3 loop spans 15 amino acids. The germline V gene has CDR1 SGHTA and CDR2 FQGTGA. After removal of 5 bases from V and 2 bases from J, the junction contained 6 bases not matched to a gene. The CDR3 nucleotides read TGTGCCAGCAGCCCAGAAGCGGGGGTCACAGATACGCAGTATTTT. Translating it yields CASSPEAGVTDTQYF.

The genes are TRBV20-1 and TRBJ2-7; 11 nucleotides line up with TRBD2. Germline values: CDR1 DFQATT, CDR2 SNEGSKA (reference sequence). The CDR3 consists of 15 residues. V shed 6 bases, J shed 0 bases, and the junction held 7 bases outside the gene matches. CDR3 coding DNA: TGCAGTGCCTCCCGACTAGCGGGGTACTCCTACGAGCAGTACTTC. This sequence encodes CSASRLAGYSYEQYF.

This chain joins TRBV6-2 or TRBV6-3 and TRBJ2-1; 9 nucleotides align to TRBD1. V dropped 2 bases and J dropped 16; count of bases not matched to a gene: 9. The germline V gene has CDR1 MNHEY and CDR2 SVGEGT. The CDR3 is 13 residues long. CDR3 sequence (DNA): TGTGCCAGCAGTTACACAAGGGGACAGGGTGTCTTCTTC. This gives the protein CASSYTRGQGVFF.

V gene TRBV9 combines with J gene TRBJ2-2; D gene unclear. The V and J ends lost 0 bases and 2 bases respectively, with 11 bases between them. The CDR3 length is 16 residues. Germline V CDR1 and CDR2: SGDLS, YYNGEE. The CDR3 loop reads CASSVVSLPNTGELFF. The CDR3 DNA reads as TGTGCCAGCAGCGTAGTCTCTTTACCAAACACCGGGGAGCTGTTTTTT.

This clonotype was detected many times. The chain combines TRBV28 with TRBJ2-5, with 7 positions matching TRBD1. The ends lost 3 bases at V and 2 bases at J; junction bases unmatched: 6. Germline-derived CDR1 and CDR2 are MDHEN and SYDVKM. This CDR3 comprises 15 residues. The CDR3 protein is CASSLRPGGQETQYF. CDR3 DNA: TGTGCCAGCAGTTTGCGGCCAGGGGGTCAAGAGACCCAGTACTTC.

The chain carries TRBV29-1 and TRBJ1-1, with TRBD1 as a possible D gene (5 bases). V was shortened by 3 bases and J by 0 bases, with 14 bases between the two germline ends. This CDR3 has 15 amino acids. Germline CDR1 reads SQVTM; CDR2 reads ANQGSEA. This chain's CDR3 is CSVDPIWGLNTEAFF. DNA of the CDR3: TGCAGCGTTGACCCGATTTGGGGGTTGAACACTGAAGCTTTCTTT. Supplemented by reference TRBV29-1 and TRBJ1-1, the full variable domain reads SAVISQKPSRDICQRGTSLTIQCQVDSQVTMMFWYRQQPGQSLTLIATANQGSEATYESGFVIDKFPISRPNLTFSTLTVSNMSPEDSSIYLCSVDPIWGLNTEAFFGQGTRLTVV.

This clonotype has a handful of counts. The genes are TRBV29-1 and TRBJ2-7; 7 positions match TRBD1. CDR3 length equals 13 residues. The V segment lost 4 bases and the J segment 3 bases; nucleotides outside the gene matches: 6. CDR1 and CDR2 (germline): SQVTM, ANQGSEA. For the CDR3, the DNA is TGCAGCGTTGCCCTCCGGGACAGCTACGAGCAGTACTTC. Translating gives CSVALRDSYEQYF.